Listed below are T cell receptor beta chains from one sample, sequenced in a study of PD-1 blockade in classical Hodgkin lymphoma. The protocol was immunoSEQ multiplex PCR, while the TCRdb copy is restricted to in-frame clones and leaves out a portion. The sample includes about 23,000 clones, more than 75% of them seen just once. This specimen was peripheral blood mononuclear cells (PBMCs), taken before the fourth cycle of nivolumab. All receptors derive from a human donor with classical Hodgkin lymphoma. The CDR3 runs from the conserved cysteine through the conserved F or W. D genes are given only for firm matches. A clone size is listed for some rows: how often the clone was seen (once, few, many), or a class if it is expanded.

TRBV9	-	TRBD1	TRBJ1-3	TGTGCCAGCAGCGTATTTTCGGGACAGGGGGAAACGTTATATTTT	CASSVFSGQGETLYF
TRBV6-1	-	-	TRBJ1-5	TGTGCCAGCAGTACTACCTTGGGTCAGCCCCAGCATTTT	CASSTTLGQPQHF
TRBV2	-	-	TRBJ2-3	TGTGCCAGCAGTGAAATGGGGGATACGCAGTATTTT	CASSEMGDTQYF
TRBV5-6	-	-	TRBJ1-2	TGTGCCACCTTTATTCGATTGGGACCCTATGGCTACACCTTC	CATFIRLGPYGYTF
TRBV6-5	-	-	TRBJ2-7	TGTGCCAGCAGTTATGAGGGCCCTCCAGGAGAGCAGTACTTC	CASSYEGPPGEQYF
TRBV5-1	-	-	TRBJ2-2	TGCGCCAGCGGCCTACTGGGGGACACCGGGGAGCTGTTTTTT	CASGLLGDTGELFF
TRBV10-3	-	-	TRBJ1-5	TGTGCCATCAGCGTTAATAGCAATCAGCCCCAGCATTTT	CAISVNSNQPQHF
TRBV4-1	-	TRBD2	TRBJ2-3	TGCGCCAGCAGCCACATAGCGGGAGACACAGATACGCAGTATTTT	CASSHIAGDTDTQYF
TRBV30	-	TRBD1	TRBJ2-2	TGTGCCTGGAGTGGCAGAACAGGGGGAGAAACCGGGGAGCTGTTTTTT	CAWSGRTGGETGELFF
TRBV19	-	TRBD1	TRBJ1-3	TGTGCCAGTAGTGCCGACAGGGGGCAGGGCACCATATATTTT	CASSADRGQGTIYF
TRBV9	-	-	TRBJ1-1	TGTGCCAGCAGCGCCAGGGATCATGAAGCTTTCTTT	CASSARDHEAFF
TRBV5-4	-	TRBD1	TRBJ1-4	TGTGCCAGCAGCTTGGAGGGTGGACAGGGGGAAAAACTGTTTTTT	CASSLEGGQGEKLFF
TRBV30	-	-	TRBJ1-2	TGTGCCTGGAGTTTAGGGGGTCCCAACTATGGCTACACCTTC	CAWSLGGPNYGYTF
TRBV5-4	-	-	TRBJ2-7	TGTGCCAGCGGCTGGGGTGGACGGCTGGGCTCCTACGAGCAGTACTTC	CASGWGGRLGSYEQYF
TRBV11-2	-	-	TRBJ2-7	TGTGCCAGCAGCTCTGACAATTTTGGGGACTACGAGCAGTACTTC	CASSSDNFGDYEQYF
TRBV9	-	TRBD2	TRBJ2-4	TGTGCCAGCAGCGCAGCGGGAGGGAGTGGTAACATTCAGTACTTC	CASSAAGGSGNIQYF
TRBV6-4	-	-	TRBJ1-6	TGTGCCAGCAGTCAATTTACCAATTCACCCCTCCACTTT	CASSQFTNSPLHF
TRBV6-1	-	TRBD1	TRBJ1-2	TGTGCCAGCAGTGAAGCGCTGGGACAGGGGAACTATGGCTACACCTTC	CASSEALGQGNYGYTF
TRBV5-1	-	TRBD1	TRBJ2-7	TGCGCCAGCAGCTTGGACAGGGGACGAGGCGAGCAGTACTTC	CASSLDRGRGEQYF
TRBV28	-	-	TRBJ1-4	TGTGCCAGCAGTTTATTTCAGGGTGGGGACGAAAAACTGTTTTTT	CASSLFQGGDEKLFF
TRBV7-2	-	-	TRBJ2-7	TGTGCCAGCAGTCCCCCGGGACGCCGCTACGAGCAGTACTTC	CASSPPGRRYEQYF
TRBV7-9	-	-	TRBJ1-1	TGTGCCAGCATCAAGACAGCAGAATTGAACACTGAAGCTTTCTTT	CASIKTAELNTEAFF
TRBV2	-	-	TRBJ2-7	TGTGCCATATCCCCCGGATCGGCTGCCTACGAGCAGTACTTC	CAISPGSAAYEQYF
TRBV9	-	TRBD1	TRBJ1-2	TGTGCCAGCAGCGTAGTAAACTGGGAGGGGGACAGGGGTAGGAATGGCTACACCTTC	CASSVVNWEGDRGRNGYTF
TRBV5-1	-	-	TRBJ2-2	TGCGCCAGCAGCTTGGCCGAGGCGGGGGAGCTGTTTTTT	CASSLAEAGELFF
TRBV11-1	-	-	TRBJ1-1	TGTGCCAGCAGCCTGGACAGTTACTTGGACACTGAAGCTTTCTTT	CASSLDSYLDTEAFF
TRBV11-1	-	-	TRBJ2-7	TGTGCCAGCAGCTTATGGTCCAGCGGATCCTACGAGCAGTACTTC	CASSLWSSGSYEQYF
TRBV2	-	-	TRBJ1-5	TGTGCCAGCAGTGCAGGTTACAATCAGCCCCAGCATTTT	CASSAGYNQPQHF
TRBV19	-	TRBD2	TRBJ2-3	TGTGCCAGTAGTATCCTACTAGCGGGAGGAACAGATACGCAGTATTTT	CASSILLAGGTDTQYF
TRBV4-1	-	-	TRBJ1-1	TGCGCCAGCAGCCATGGACGCCCGAACACTGAAGCTTTCTTT	CASSHGRPNTEAFF
TRBV19	once	-	TRBJ1-1	TGTGCCACCCGCCCCCCAGTGTGGTTGAACACTGAAGCTTTCTTT	CATRPPVWLNTEAFF
TRBV5-6	-	TRBD2	TRBJ2-5	TGTGCCAGCAGCTGGGGCCTTTTAGCGGGAGACGTGGAGACCCAGTACTTC	CASSWGLLAGDVETQYF
TRBV11-2	-	-	TRBJ1-6	TGTGCCAGCAGCTTATGGCAGGGAAATTCACCCCTCCACTTT	CASSLWQGNSPLHF
TRBV7-3	medium-sized	-	TRBJ1-1	TGTGCCAGCAGCTTAACGGCTTATGGGGTAGGCACTGAAGCTTTCTTT	CASSLTAYGVGTEAFF
TRBV6-5	few	-	TRBJ1-2	TGTGCCAGCAGTCCCATTGATGGGAACAGTGGCTACACCTTC	CASSPIDGNSGYTF
TRBV10-3	-	-	TRBJ2-3	TGTGCCATCAGTGAGGGTTTCACAGATACGCAGTATTTT	CAISEGFTDTQYF
TRBV6-6	-	TRBD1	TRBJ2-7	TGTGCCAGCAGCCCGGACAGGGCTGAGCAGTACTTC	CASSPDRAEQYF
TRBV19	-	-	TRBJ2-2	TGTGCCAGTAGTATAGATGGAAGGAGGGAAACCGGGGAGCTGTTTTTT	CASSIDGRRETGELFF
TRBV6-1	-	TRBD1	TRBJ1-1	TGTGCCAGCAACAGGGGGGACACTGAAGCTTTCTTT	CASNRGDTEAFF
TRBV5-4	-	TRBD2	TRBJ2-1	TGTGCCAGCAGCTTCGTGTCTAGCGGCTTTTACAATGAGCAGTTCTTC	CASSFVSSGFYNEQFF
TRBV10-3	few	-	TRBJ2-3	TGTGCCATCAGTGTCGACCGGTTTGGAAGGGATACGCAGTATTTT	CAISVDRFGRDTQYF
TRBV10-3	-	TRBD2	TRBJ2-3	TGTGCCATCAGTGAGGCAAGTGGGGGCCGCGAGACTAGCGGTTACACAGATACGCAGTATTTT	CAISEASGGRETSGYTDTQYF
TRBV7-7	-	-	TRBJ1-1	TGTGCCAGCAGCGCACACAGGGACACTGAAGCTTTCTTT	CASSAHRDTEAFF
TRBV19	-	-	TRBJ1-1	TGTGCCAGAGAGGGGAAAGAAGCTTTCTTT	CAREGKEAFF
TRBV6-1	-	TRBD1	TRBJ2-7	TGTGCCAGCAGACAGGGGTACGAGCAGTACTTC	CASRQGYEQYF
TRBV7-9	few	TRBD1	TRBJ1-5	TGTGCCAGCAGCCCTATCGGACAGGGACGTCAGCCCCAGCATTTT	CASSPIGQGRQPQHF
TRBV27	-	TRBD1	TRBJ2-1	TGTGCCAGCAGTCCGAAGGGGGCCTTTTGGAATGAGCAGTTCTTC	CASSPKGAFWNEQFF
TRBV6-5	few	-	TRBJ1-2	TGTGCCAGCATGGGCACATACAGGGAAGGCTATGGCTACACCTTC	CASMGTYREGYGYTF
TRBV7-2	few	TRBD1	TRBJ1-2	TGTGCCAGCAGCTTACCAGGGGGTTATGGCTACACCTTC	CASSLPGGYGYTF
TRBV5-5	-	-	TRBJ1-3	TGTGCCAGCAGCCCCGTAGCCAGGGTAGGAAACACCATATATTTT	CASSPVARVGNTIYF
TRBV19	-	-	TRBJ2-7	TGTGCCAGTAGTCCGGCAGTCTCCTACGAGCAGTACTTC	CASSPAVSYEQYF
TRBV7-2	once	-	TRBJ2-3	TGTGCCAGCAGCTGGGCGGGGGCAGAAGATACGCAGTATTTT	CASSWAGAEDTQYF
TRBV5-1	-	-	TRBJ1-1	TGCGCCAGCAGCTTGGCCTGGTCTGCGTCAGGGGCCCTCACAGCTTTCTTT	CASSLAWSASGALTAFF